This TCR beta chain was obtained from a study of blood T cell repertoires in COVID-19. Study-wide background: In each case, the material was cDNA or gDNA derived from T cells, B-cell-depleted T cells, or PBMCs.

Unmatched junction bases numbered 11, after V lost 2 bases and J lost 6 bases. CDR1 is SGHRS, CDR2 YFSETQ, per germline. This CDR3 has 16 amino acids. Here immunoSEQ multiplex PCR was the method, and the copy in TCRdb shows in-frame clones only, minus some. The sample lists some 120,000 clones, 80% to 85% occurring once. Adults between about 18 and 95 years of age took part from under 30 US areas. Either two negative PCRs, clearance, or symptom resolution qualified Cohort 3 donors as recovered. The genes are TRBV5-1 and TRBJ2-3; 8 bases are a match to TRBD1. This receptor was identified in a young man who had recovered from COVID-19. The specimen was PBMCs or T cells enriched from blood (not recorded which). The CDR3 sequence: CASSFPGQVNMDTQYF. CDR3 sequence (DNA): TGCGCCAGCAGCTTCCCGGGACAGGTTAACATGGATACGCAGTATTTT.